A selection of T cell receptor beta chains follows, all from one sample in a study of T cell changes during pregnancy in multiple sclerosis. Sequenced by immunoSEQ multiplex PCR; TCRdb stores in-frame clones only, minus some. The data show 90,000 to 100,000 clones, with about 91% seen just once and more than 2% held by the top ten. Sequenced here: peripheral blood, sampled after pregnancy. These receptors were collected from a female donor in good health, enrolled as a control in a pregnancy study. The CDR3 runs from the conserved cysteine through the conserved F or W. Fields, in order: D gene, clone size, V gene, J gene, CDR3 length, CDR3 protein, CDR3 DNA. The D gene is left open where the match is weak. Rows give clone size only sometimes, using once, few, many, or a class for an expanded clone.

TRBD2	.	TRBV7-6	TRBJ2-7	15	CASSLSGAAANEQYF	TGTGCCAGCAGCTTAAGCGGGGCAGCAGCTAACGAGCAGTACTTC
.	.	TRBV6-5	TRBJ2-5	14	CASRRPGGQETQYF	TGTGCCAGCAGACGCCCAGGGGGGCAAGAGACCCAGTACTTC
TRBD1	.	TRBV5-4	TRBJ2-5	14	CASSPDRAQETQYF	TGTGCCAGCAGCCCTGACAGGGCCCAAGAGACCCAGTACTTC
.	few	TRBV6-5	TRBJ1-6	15	CASSQQARGNSPLHF	TGTGCCAGCAGCCAGCAGGCTAGGGGGAATTCACCCCTCCACTTT
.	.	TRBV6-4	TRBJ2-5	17	CASSELECVGYIKTQYF	TGTGCCAGCAGTGAATTGGAGTGTGTGGGTTATATAAAGACCCAGTACTTC
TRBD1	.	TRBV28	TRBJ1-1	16	CASSVNARGRVTEAFF	TGTGCCAGCAGTGTAAACGCCAGGGGGCGGGTTACTGAAGCTTTCTTT
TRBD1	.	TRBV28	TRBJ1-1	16	CASSLPLTGGGTEAFF	TGTGCCAGCAGTTTACCATTAACAGGGGGCGGCACTGAAGCTTTCTTT
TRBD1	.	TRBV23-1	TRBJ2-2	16	CASSHPGDRGTGELFF	TGCGCCAGCAGTCACCCCGGGGACAGGGGGACCGGGGAGCTGTTTTTT
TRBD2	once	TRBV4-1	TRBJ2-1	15	CASSQLAGGRGEQFF	TGCGCCAGCAGTCAACTAGCGGGGGGCCGGGGTGAGCAGTTCTTC
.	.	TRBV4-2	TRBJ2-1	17	CASSQDGRDSAYNEQFF	TGTGCCAGCAGCCAAGATGGGCGGGACAGCGCCTACAATGAGCAGTTCTTC
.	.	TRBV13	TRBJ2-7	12	CASSLSENEQYF	TGTGCCAGCAGCTTAAGCGAAAACGAGCAGTACTTC
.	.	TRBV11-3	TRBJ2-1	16	CASSRDSQLPYNEQFF	TGTGCCAGCAGCCGGGACTCCCAGCTCCCCTACAATGAGCAGTTCTTC
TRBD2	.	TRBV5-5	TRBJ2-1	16	CASSQLAGGRYNEQFF	TGTGCCAGCAGCCAACTAGCGGGAGGCAGATACAATGAGCAGTTCTTC
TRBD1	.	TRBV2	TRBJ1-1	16	CASSGQGPYMNTEAFF	TGTGCCAGCAGTGGACAGGGACCTTACATGAACACTGAAGCTTTCTTT
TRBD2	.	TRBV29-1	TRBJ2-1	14	CSVGRLAGDNEQFF	TGCAGCGTTGGACGACTAGCGGGAGACAATGAGCAGTTCTTC
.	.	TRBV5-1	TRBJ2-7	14	CASSLGQVSYEQYF	TGCGCCAGCAGCTTGGGGCAGGTTTCCTACGAGCAGTACTTC
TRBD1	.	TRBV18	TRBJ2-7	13	CASSSTGTYEQYF	TGTGCCAGCTCGTCGACAGGGACCTACGAGCAGTACTTC
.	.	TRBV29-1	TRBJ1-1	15	CSVGGLGTANTEAFF	TGCAGCGTGGGGGGGTTGGGTACAGCCAACACTGAAGCTTTCTTT
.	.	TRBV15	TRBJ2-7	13	CASSYELTYEQYF	TGTGCTTCATCCTACGAGCTGACCTACGAGCAGTACTTC
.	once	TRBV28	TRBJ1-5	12	CATDTPRQPQHF	TGTGCCACCGACACCCCTCGACAGCCCCAGCATTTT
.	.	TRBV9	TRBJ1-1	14	CASSVDSGSGEAFF	TGTGCCAGCAGCGTAGACTCGGGGTCCGGTGAAGCTTTCTTT
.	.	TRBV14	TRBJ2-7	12	CASSREDYEQYF	TGTGCCAGCAGCCGGGAGGACTACGAGCAGTACTTC
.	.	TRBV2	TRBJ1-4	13	CASSEGSNEKLFF	TGTGCCAGCAGTGAAGGCAGTAATGAAAAACTGTTTTTT
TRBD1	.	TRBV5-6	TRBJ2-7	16	CASSRSPGQGTYEQYF	TGTGCCAGCAGCCGAAGCCCGGGACAGGGAACCTACGAGCAGTACTTC
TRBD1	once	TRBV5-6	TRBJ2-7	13	CASSRDRLGEQYF	TGTGCCAGCAGCCGGGACAGATTGGGCGAGCAGTACTTC
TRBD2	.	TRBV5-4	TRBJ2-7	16	CASSFPSGGLVSEQYF	TGTGCCAGCAGCTTTCCCAGCGGGGGCCTCGTGTCGGAGCAGTACTTC
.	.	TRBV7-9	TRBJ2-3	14	CASSPGTSTDTQYF	TGTGCCAGCAGCCCGGGGACTAGCACAGATACGCAGTATTTT
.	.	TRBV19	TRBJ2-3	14	CASSIRLGGDTQYF	TGTGCCAGTAGTATTCGACTTGGAGGGGATACGCAGTATTTT
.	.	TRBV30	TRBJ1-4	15	CAWTDYTATNEKLFF	TGTGCCTGGACCGACTACACCGCAACTAATGAAAAACTGTTTTTT
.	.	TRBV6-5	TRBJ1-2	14	CASSWAGLNYGYTF	TGTGCCAGCAGTTGGGCAGGGCTTAACTATGGCTACACCTTC
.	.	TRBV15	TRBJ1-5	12	CATSRADQPQHF	TGTGCCACCAGCAGGGCGGATCAGCCCCAGCATTTT
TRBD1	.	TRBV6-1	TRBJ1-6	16	CASSVPTGGAGSPLHF	TGTGCCAGCAGTGTCCCGACAGGGGGCGCGGGGTCACCCCTCCACTTT
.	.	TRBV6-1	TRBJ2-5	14	CASLRDSKRETQYF	TGTGCCAGCCTGCGGGACAGTAAACGGGAGACCCAGTACTTC
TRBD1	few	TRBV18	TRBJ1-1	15	CASSPLQGVNTEAFF	TGTGCCAGCTCACCACTACAGGGGGTGAACACTGAAGCTTTCTTT
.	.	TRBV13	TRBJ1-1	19	CASSLDEVRARRVSTEAFF	TGTGCCAGCAGCTTAGATGAAGTGAGGGCGAGGCGGGTTAGTACTGAAGCTTTCTTT
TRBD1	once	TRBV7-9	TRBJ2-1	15	CASSSTGQGVDEQFF	TGTGCCAGCAGCTCGACGGGACAGGGGGTGGATGAGCAGTTCTTC
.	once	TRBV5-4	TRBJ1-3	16	CASSLDSGTRGNTIYF	TGTGCCAGCAGCTTGGATTCAGGGACTAGGGGAAACACCATATATTTT
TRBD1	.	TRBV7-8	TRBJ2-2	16	CASSPNRGSSTGELFF	TGTGCCAGCAGCCCCAACAGGGGGTCTAGCACCGGGGAGCTGTTTTTT
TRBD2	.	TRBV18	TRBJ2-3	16	CASSLTLAGAPDTQYF	TGTGCCAGCTCACTCACACTAGCGGGAGCCCCAGATACGCAGTATTTT
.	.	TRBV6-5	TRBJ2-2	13	CASSYRDTGELFF	TGTGCCAGCAGTTATCGAGACACCGGGGAGCTGTTTTTT
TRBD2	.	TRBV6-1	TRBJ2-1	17	CASSAKLTSVARNEQFF	TGTGCCAGCAGTGCCAAGCTCACTAGCGTCGCTCGCAATGAGCAGTTCTTC
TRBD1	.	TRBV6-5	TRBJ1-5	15	CASSGDRGGNQPQHF	TGTGCCAGCAGTGGGGACAGGGGAGGCAATCAGCCCCAGCATTTT
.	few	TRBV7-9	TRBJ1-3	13	CASSLERGNTIYF	TGTGCCAGCAGCTTAGAACGGGGAAACACCATATATTTT
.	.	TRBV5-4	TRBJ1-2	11	CASSYVGGYTF	TGTGCCAGCAGCTATGTTGGCGGCTACACCTTC
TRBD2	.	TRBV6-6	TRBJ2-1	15	CASSPLAGGGSEQFF	TGTGCCAGCAGTCCACTAGCGGGAGGAGGTAGTGAGCAGTTCTTC
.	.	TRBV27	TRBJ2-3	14	CASRPSWRVDTQYF	TGTGCCAGCCGACCATCGTGGCGGGTCGATACGCAGTATTTT
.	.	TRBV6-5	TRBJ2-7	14	CASSFGQTPYEQYF	TGTGCCAGCAGTTTTGGACAGACGCCCTACGAGCAGTACTTC
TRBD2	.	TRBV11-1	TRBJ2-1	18	CASSLSPPGLAFDNEQFF	TGTGCCAGCAGCTTAAGCCCCCCGGGACTAGCGTTTGACAATGAGCAGTTCTTC
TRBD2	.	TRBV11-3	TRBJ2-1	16	CASSLGLLAGDNEQFF	TGTGCCAGCAGCTTAGGTCTTCTAGCGGGAGACAATGAGCAGTTCTTC
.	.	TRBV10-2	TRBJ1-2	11	CASTDGGGYTF	TGCGCCAGCACAGATGGAGGTGGCTACACCTTC
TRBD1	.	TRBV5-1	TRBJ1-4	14	CASSMGTGTQKLFF	TGCGCCAGCAGCATGGGGACAGGGACCCAGAAACTGTTTTTT
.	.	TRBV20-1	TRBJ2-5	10	CSASGETQYF	TGCAGTGCGTCAGGGGAGACCCAGTACTTC
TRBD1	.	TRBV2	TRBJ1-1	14	CASSEGDRAPEAFF	TGTGCCAGCAGTGAAGGGGACAGGGCCCCTGAAGCTTTCTTT
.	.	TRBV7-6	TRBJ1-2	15	CASSPQGIRSYGYTF	TGTGCCAGCAGCCCGCAGGGTATTCGTAGCTATGGCTACACCTTC
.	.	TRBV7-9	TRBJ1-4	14	CASRRDTWNEKLFF	TGTGCCAGCAGACGGGACACGTGGAATGAAAAACTGTTTTTT